This entry describes one TCR beta chain. Its antigen is still unknown. The data originate from a study of cytomegalovirus exposure and HLA in healthy donors. Study-wide points: The classifier reportedly diagnosed cytomegalovirus status with high specificity and sensitivity.

Method: immunoSEQ multiplex PCR; TCRdb's copy keeps in-frame clones and lacks some. The sample has 65,000 to 80,000 clones, 90% to 95% seen once. This CDR3 spans 15 amino acids. The ends were cut back, 6 bases at V and 2 bases at J, with 16 bases in the middle. Germline V lookup: CDR1 WSHSY, CDR2 SAAADI. The sample taken for sequencing was PBMCs. This chain uses TRBV10-2 with TRBJ1-1; tentatively, D is TRBD1 (5 bases). The clonotype originates from a woman between 18 and 30 years old in good health and CMV-seropositive. The CDR3 spells CASSPRQMANTEAFF. CDR3 DNA sequence: TGCGCCAGCAGCCCTCGACAGATGGCAAACACTGAAGCTTTCTTT.